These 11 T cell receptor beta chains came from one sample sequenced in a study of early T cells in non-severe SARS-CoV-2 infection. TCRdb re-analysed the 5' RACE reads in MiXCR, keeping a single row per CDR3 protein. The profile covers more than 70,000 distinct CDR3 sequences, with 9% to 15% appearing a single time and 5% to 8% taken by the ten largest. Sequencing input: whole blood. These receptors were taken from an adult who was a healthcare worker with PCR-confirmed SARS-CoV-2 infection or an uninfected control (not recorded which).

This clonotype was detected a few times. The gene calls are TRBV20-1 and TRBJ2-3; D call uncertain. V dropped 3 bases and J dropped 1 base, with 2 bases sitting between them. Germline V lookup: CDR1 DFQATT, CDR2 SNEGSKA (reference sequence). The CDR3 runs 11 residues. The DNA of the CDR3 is TGCAGTGCTAGCGGCACAGATACGCAGTATTTT. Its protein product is CSASGTDTQYF.

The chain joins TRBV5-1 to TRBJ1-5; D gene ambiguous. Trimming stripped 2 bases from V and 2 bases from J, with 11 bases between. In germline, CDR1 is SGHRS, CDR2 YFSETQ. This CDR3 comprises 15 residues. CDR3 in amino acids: CASSLGPSGNQPQHF. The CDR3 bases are TGCGCCAGCAGCTTAGGCCCCAGTGGCAATCAGCCCCAGCATTTT.

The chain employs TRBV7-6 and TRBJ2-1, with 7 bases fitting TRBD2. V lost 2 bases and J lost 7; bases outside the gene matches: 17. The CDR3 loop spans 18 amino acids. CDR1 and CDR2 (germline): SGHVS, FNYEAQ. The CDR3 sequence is CASSLLGGMAGVYNEQFF. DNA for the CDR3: TGTGCCAGCAGCTTACTGGGGGGGATGGCGGGAGTGTATAATGAGCAGTTCTTC. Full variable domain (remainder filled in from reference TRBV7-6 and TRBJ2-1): GAGVSQSPRYKVTKRGQDVALRCDPISGHVSLYWYRQALGQGPEFLTYFNYEAQQDKSGLPNDRFSAERPEGSISTLTIQRTEQRDSAMYRCASSLLGGMAGVYNEQFFGPGTRLTVL.

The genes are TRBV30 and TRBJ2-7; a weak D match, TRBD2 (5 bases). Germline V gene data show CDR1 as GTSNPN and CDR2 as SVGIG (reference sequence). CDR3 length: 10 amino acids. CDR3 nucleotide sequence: TGTGCTGGAGGTTCTTCTCACTGGTACTTC. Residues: CAGGSSHWYF.

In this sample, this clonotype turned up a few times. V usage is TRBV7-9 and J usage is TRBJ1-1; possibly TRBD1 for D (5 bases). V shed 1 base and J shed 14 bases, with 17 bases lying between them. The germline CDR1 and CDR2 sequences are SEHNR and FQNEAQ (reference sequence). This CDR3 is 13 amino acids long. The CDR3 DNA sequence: TGTGCCAGCAGCTTAGGTCAGGGCAATCTTGAGTTCTTT. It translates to CASSLGQGNLEFF. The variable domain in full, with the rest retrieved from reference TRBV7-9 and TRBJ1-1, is DTGVSQNPRHKITKRGQNVTFRCDPISEHNRLYWYRQTLGQGPEFLTYFQNEAQLEKSRLLSDRFSAERPKGSFSTLEIQRTEQGDSAMYLCASSLGQGNLEFFGQGTRLTVV.

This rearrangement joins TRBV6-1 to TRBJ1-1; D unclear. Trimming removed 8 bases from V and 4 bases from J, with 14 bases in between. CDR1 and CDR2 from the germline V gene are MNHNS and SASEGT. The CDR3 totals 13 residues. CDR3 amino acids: CASAIAFGTEAFF. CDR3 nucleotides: TGTGCCAGCGCCATCGCTTTTGGCACTGAAGCTTTCTTT.

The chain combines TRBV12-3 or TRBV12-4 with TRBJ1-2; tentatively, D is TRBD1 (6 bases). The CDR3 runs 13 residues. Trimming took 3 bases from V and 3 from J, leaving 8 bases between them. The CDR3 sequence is CASSFAGDYGYTF. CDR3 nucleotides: TGTGCCAGCAGTTTCGCAGGGGACTATGGCTACACCTTC.

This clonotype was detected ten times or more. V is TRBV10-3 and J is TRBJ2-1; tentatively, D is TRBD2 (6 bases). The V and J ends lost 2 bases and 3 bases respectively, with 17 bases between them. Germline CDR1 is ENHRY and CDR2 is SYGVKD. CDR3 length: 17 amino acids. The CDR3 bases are TGTGCCATCAGTGAGACCCGAACGGGAGTAGGCTACAATGAGCAGTTCTTC. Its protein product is CAISETRTGVGYNEQFF.

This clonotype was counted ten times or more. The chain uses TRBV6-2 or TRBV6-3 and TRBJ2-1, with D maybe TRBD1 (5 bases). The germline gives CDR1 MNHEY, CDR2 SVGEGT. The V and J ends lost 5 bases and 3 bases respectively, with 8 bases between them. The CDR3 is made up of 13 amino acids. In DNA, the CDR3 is TGTGCCAGCAGTCAAGACAGCTACAATGAGCAGTTCTTC. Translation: CASSQDSYNEQFF.

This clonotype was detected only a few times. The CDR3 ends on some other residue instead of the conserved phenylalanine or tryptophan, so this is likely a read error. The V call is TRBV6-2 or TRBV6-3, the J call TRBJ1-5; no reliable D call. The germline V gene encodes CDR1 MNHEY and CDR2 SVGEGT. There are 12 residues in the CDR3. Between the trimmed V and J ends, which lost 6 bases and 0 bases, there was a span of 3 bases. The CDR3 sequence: CASRGSNQPQHI. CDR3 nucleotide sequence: TGTGCCAGCAGGGGTAGCAATCAGCCCCAGCATATT.

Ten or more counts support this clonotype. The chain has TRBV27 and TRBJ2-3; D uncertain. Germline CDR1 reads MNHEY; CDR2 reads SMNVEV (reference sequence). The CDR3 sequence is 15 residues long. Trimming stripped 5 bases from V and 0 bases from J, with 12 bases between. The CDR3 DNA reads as TGTGCCAGCAGTCTCCGACACCCCAGCACAGATACGCAGTATTTT. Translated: CASSLRHPSTDTQYF.